One sample yielded the 10 T cell receptor beta chains listed below, sequenced in a study of T-cell memory formation after mild COVID-19. TCRdb reprocessed the 5' RACE reads with MiXCR, giving one entry per CDR3 protein. This table holds approximately 170,000 distinct CDR3 sequences, 10% to 15% found once. Sequenced input: PBMCs or a T cell subset sorted from them (not recorded which). These receptors were collected from a man younger than 30 who had mild COVID-19 (a few samples of this study predate the infection). Cell type and time point are not known.

V gene TRBV5-1 combines with J gene TRBJ1-3; D not resolved. CDR1 and CDR2 from the germline V gene are SGHRS and YFSETQ. The CDR3 totals 13 residues. V gave up 4 bases and J gave up 4 bases, with 9 bases separating them. The DNA for the CDR3 is TGCGCCAGCAGCGCGGACCGGGGAAACACCATATATTTT. This sequence encodes CASSADRGNTIYF.

This clonotype has ten or more counts. V and J are TRBV7-2 and TRBJ2-2, with D unclear. There are 15 residues in the CDR3. Trimming stripped 1 base from V and 2 bases from J, with 8 bases between. Germline assignment: CDR1 SGHTA and CDR2 FQGNSA. CDR3 DNA: TGTGCCAGCAGCTTAGGAGCGTCCAACACCGGGGAGCTGTTTTTT. Amino acid sequence: CASSLGASNTGELFF.

This clonotype has just a few counts. This sequence joins TRBV5-1 and TRBJ2-4; no reliable D call. The V gene's germline CDR1 is SGHRS and CDR2 YFSETQ. Trimming stripped 0 bases from V and 2 bases from J, with 6 bases between. This CDR3 region has 14 residues. The CDR3 spells CASSLGASKNIQYF. The DNA for the CDR3 is TGCGCCAGCAGCTTGGGGGCTTCCAAAAACATTCAGTACTTC.

This clonotype was seen a few times. This chain links TRBV29-1 with TRBJ2-5; D is uncertain. This CDR3 has 12 residues. CDR1 and CDR2 from the germline V gene are SQVTM and ANQGSEA. Trimming left V 6 bases short and J 2 bases short, with 10 bases between. CDR3 residues: CSVHPGQETQYF. The CDR3 DNA reads TGCAGCGTCCATCCCGGGCAAGAGACCCAGTACTTC. The full variable domain, with the rest looked up from reference TRBV29-1 and TRBJ2-5, is SAVISQKPSRDICQRGTSLTIQCQVDSQVTMMFWYRQQPGQSLTLIATANQGSEATYESGFVIDKFPISRPNLTFSTLTVSNMSPEDSSIYLCSVHPGQETQYFGPGTRLLVL.

On this clonotype itself: A single base separates this from a much larger clone, so it may be a read error. The chain uses TRBV5-1 and TRBJ2-1, with unresolved D. Germline-derived CDR1 and CDR2 are SGHRS and YFSETQ. The CDR3 sequence is 12 residues long. Trimming cost V 0 bases and J 10 bases, with 8 bases left between them. CDR3 residues: CASSLVLAEQFF. The CDR3 DNA sequence: TGCGCCAGCAGCTTGGTCTTGGCAGAGCAGTTCTTC. Using reference TRBV5-1 and TRBJ2-1 for the parts outside the CDR3, the full variable domain is KAGVTQTPRYLIKTRGQQVTLSCSPISGHRSVSWYQQTPGQGLQFLFEYFSETQRNKGNFPGRFSGRQFSNSRSEMNVSTLELGDSALYLCASSLVLAEQFFGPGTRLTVL.

This clonotype was seen a few times. V gene TRBV3-1 combines with J gene TRBJ1-2; no reliable D call. The germline V gene encodes CDR1 LGHDT and CDR2 YNNKEL (reference sequence). There are 15 residues in the CDR3. Trimming removed 2 bases from V and 2 bases from J, with 12 bases in between. CDR3 DNA sequence: TGTGCCAGCAGCCAATTCGAGGGCAGGAACTATGGCTACACCTTC. Translated, it gives CASSQFEGRNYGYTF.

This clonotype was counted between two and nine times. This sequence joins TRBV20-1 and TRBJ2-5; 10 nucleotides line up with TRBD2. Germline values: CDR1 DFQATT, CDR2 SNEGSKA (reference sequence). This CDR3 is built from 17 residues. The trim removed 0 bases at V and 5 bases at J, leaving 12 bases unmatched. CDR3 residues: CSARDVAGGPNQETQYF. DNA of the CDR3: TGCAGTGCTAGAGATGTAGCGGGGGGACCGAATCAGGAGACCCAGTACTTC.

This sequence joins TRBV5-1 and TRBJ2-2; the D is unclear. The germline V gene has CDR1 SGHRS and CDR2 YFSETQ. The CDR3 consists of 13 residues. With 0 bases removed from V and 5 bases from J, the gap between germline ends came to 5 bases. The CDR3 region is CASSLEGTGELFF. The CDR3 DNA is TGCGCCAGCAGCTTGGAAGGGACCGGGGAGCTGTTTTTT.

The chain couples TRBV7-2 to TRBJ2-1, with D perhaps TRBD1 or TRBD2 (5 bases each). CDR3 length: 13 amino acids. V was trimmed by 2 bases and J by 8 bases, leaving 10 bases between them. CDR1 and CDR2 (germline): SGHTA, FQGNSA. The DNA for the CDR3 is TGTGCCAGCAGCTTATCGGGGACGGATGAGCAGTTCTTC. It translates to CASSLSGTDEQFF.

There are a few counts of this clonotype. The rearrangement uses TRBV5-6 and TRBJ2-5; a weak D match, TRBD2 (6 bases). Trimming removed 5 bases at V and 5 bases at J, with 19 bases between. Germline V gene data show CDR1 as SGHDT and CDR2 as YYEEEE. The CDR3 has 15 amino acids. The CDR3 reads CASRPRLDLWETQYF. DNA of the CDR3: TGTGCCAGCAGGCCGAGACTAGACCTGTGGGAGACCCAGTACTTC. The entire variable domain, with the rest obtained from reference TRBV5-6 and TRBJ2-5, is as follows: DAGVTQSPTHLIKTRGQQVTLRCSPKSGHDTVSWYQQALGQGPQFIFQYYEEEERQRGNFPDRFSGHQFPNYSSELNVNALLLGDSALYLCASRPRLDLWETQYFGPGTRLLVL.